The 21 T cell receptor beta chains below all came from one sample that was sequenced in a study of T-cell memory formation after mild COVID-19. TCRdb re-called the 5' RACE reads through MiXCR, storing one row per CDR3 protein. The sample contains about 210,000 distinct CDR3 sequences, about 10% of which appear only once. Material for sequencing was PBMCs or a T cell subset sorted from them (not recorded which). All receptors derive from a man in his late teens or twenties who had mild COVID-19 (a few samples of this study predate the infection). Cell type and time point are not known.

This clonotype has only a few counts. V gene TRBV7-3 combines with J gene TRBJ2-3; 9 bases match TRBD2. Trimming took 2 bases from V and 2 from J; bases not matched to a gene: 5. The CDR3 is made up of 16 amino acids. From germline, CDR1 is SGHTA and CDR2 FQGTGA. Here the CDR3 reads CASSLGSGGTTDTQYF. The CDR3 DNA reads TGTGCCAGCAGCTTAGGTAGCGGGGGTACCACAGATACGCAGTATTTT. Complete variable domain (other parts from reference TRBV7-3 and TRBJ2-3): GAGVSQTPSNKVTEKGKYVELRCDPISGHTALYWYRQSLGQGPEFLIYFQGTGAADDSGLPNDRFFAVRPEGSVSTLKIQRTERGDSAVYLCASSLGSGGTTDTQYFGPGTRLTVL.

This clonotype occurred many times. This chain connects TRBV12-3 or TRBV12-4 to TRBJ1-1; maybe TRBD1 (6 bases). The CDR3 has 17 residues. Between the trimmed V and J ends, which lost 5 bases and 4 bases, there was a span of 23 bases. The CDR3 loop is CASSPTSNRDGGTEAFF. CDR3 DNA sequence: TGTGCCAGCAGTCCTACAAGCAACAGGGACGGAGGCACTGAAGCTTTCTTT.

The J gene is TRBJ1-3, the V gene TRBV7-2, with D maybe TRBD1 (6 bases). This CDR3 has 16 residues. V was trimmed by 1 base and J by 0 bases, leaving 10 bases between them. CDR1 SGHTA and CDR2 FQGNSA come from the germline V gene. DNA of the CDR3: TGTGCCAGCAGCTTAGGACAGGTAGTCTCTGGAAACACCATATATTTT. The encoded protein is CASSLGQVVSGNTIYF.

A note on this clonotype: A much larger clone differs by one base, so this may be a read error. The chain has TRBV7-9 and TRBJ1-1, with 8 nucleotides matching TRBD1. CDR3 length: 15 amino acids. From germline, CDR1 is SEHNR and CDR2 FQNEAQ (reference sequence). CDR3 bases: TGTGCCAACAGCCCTCCGACAGGGGCGAACACTGAAGCTTTCTTT. This codes for CANSPPTGANTEAFF.

V is TRBV5-1 and J is TRBJ2-5; TRBD2 matches 11 bases. The junction had 7 bases not matched to a gene; V was cut back by 5 bases and J by 4 bases. The CDR3 is 15 amino acids. Germline V lookup: CDR1 SGHRS, CDR2 YFSETQ. The CDR3 sequence: CASRFLGLAGETQYF. CDR3 in DNA: TGCGCCAGCAGGTTTCTAGGACTAGCGGGAGAGACCCAGTACTTC.

The chain has TRBV7-3 and TRBJ2-1; TRBD2 agrees at 11 bases. CDR3 size: 20 residues. Germline CDR1 and CDR2: SGHTA and FQGTGA. The trim removed 1 base at V and 8 bases at J, leaving 19 bases unmatched. The CDR3 DNA is TGTGCCAGCAGCTTAAGCCGCGGACTAGCGGGTCCTTTCGGCCCGGATGAGCAGTTCTTC. It specifies CASSLSRGLAGPFGPDEQFF.

The V call is TRBV20-1, the J call TRBJ2-1; D is ambiguous. Trimming stripped 6 bases from V and 4 bases from J, with 4 bases between. The CDR3 has 10 residues. Germline CDR1 DFQATT, CDR2 SNEGSKA (reference sequence). In DNA, the CDR3 is TGCAGTGCAACTTACAATGAGCAGTTCTTC. Protein product: CSATYNEQFF.

This clonotype was counted only a few times. This chain joins TRBV12-3 or TRBV12-4 and TRBJ1-2; tentative D call: TRBD1 (5 bases). The CDR3 has 14 residues. V shed 5 bases and J shed 8 bases, with 18 bases lying between them. The CDR3 protein is CASSRPIRHRGYTF. As DNA, the CDR3 is TGTGCCAGCAGTCGTCCGATCCGACACAGGGGCTACACCTTC.

This rearrangement joins TRBV5-6 to TRBJ2-7; D ambiguous. CDR1 and CDR2 (germline): SGHDT, YYEEEE. CDR3 length equals 13 residues. V was cut by 2 bases and J by 4 bases, with 10 bases left in between. Here the CDR3 DNA reads TGTGCCAGCAGCTTCGGACCTCTTTACGAGCAGTACGTC. Encoded protein: CASSFGPLYEQYV.

In its sample, this clonotype was seen many times. The V call is TRBV11-2, the J call TRBJ2-3; D remains unclear. This CDR3 comprises 14 residues. The V end lost 0 bases, the J end lost 4 bases, and 8 bases lay between the germline ends. Germline V gene sequence: CDR1 SGHAT, CDR2 FQNNGV. The CDR3 nucleotides read TGTGCCAGCAGCTTAGATAGGCTAGCAGATACGCAGTATTTT. Its protein is CASSLDRLADTQYF.

This clonotype appeared a few times. The chain employs TRBV4-1 and TRBJ2-3; 8 bases match TRBD2. Per germline, CDR1 MGHRA and CDR2 YSYEKL. The CDR3 length is 17 residues. V shed 3 bases and J 6 bases; nucleotides not matched to a gene: 14. This CDR3 reads CASSQAQVAGGGDTQYF. CDR3 nucleotides: TGCGCCAGCAGCCAGGCCCAGGTGGCGGGGGGTGGTGATACGCAGTATTTT.

This clonotype was picked up a small number of times. J is TRBJ1-2 and V is TRBV20-1; 9 positions match TRBD1. V was clipped by 0 bases and J by 8 bases; unmatched bases: 10. Per the germline V gene, CDR1 is DFQATT and CDR2 is SNEGSKA (reference sequence). The CDR3 is 15 amino acids. The DNA of the CDR3 is TGCAGTGCTAGAGACCGGAACAGGGGGCTGGAGGGCTACACCTTC. It specifies CSARDRNRGLEGYTF.

This clonotype was counted only a few times. V usage is TRBV27 and J usage is TRBJ2-1; 8 bases align to TRBD1. Trimming cost V 3 bases and J 0 bases; bases outside gene matches: 16. Per germline, CDR1 MNHEY and CDR2 SMNVEV (reference sequence). CDR3 size: 20 residues. CDR3: CASSFPRGRGTVRSYNEQFF. CDR3 sequence (DNA): TGTGCCAGCAGTTTCCCCAGGGGGCGTGGAACTGTCCGCTCCTACAATGAGCAGTTCTTC.

This clonotype was detected only a few times. V and J are TRBV5-1 and TRBJ2-7, with 7 bases lining up with TRBD1. J gave up 7 bases and V 2 bases, and 9 bases lay outside the gene matches. This CDR3 has 14 amino acids. Germline V CDR1 and CDR2: SGHRS, YFSETQ. DNA of the CDR3: TGCGCCAGCAGCTTCCAGGGGGTAGAAATGGAGCAGTACTTC. It yields the protein CASSFQGVEMEQYF.

The CDR3 coding sequence is TGTGCCACGGGACAGGGGGCGGGGGAGCAGTACGTC. Its protein product is CATGQGAGEQYV. J is TRBJ2-7 and V is TRBV28, with 12 bases fitting TRBD1. The CDR3 totals 12 residues. J was trimmed by 7 bases and V by 10 bases; bases with no gene match: 5. Germline V gives CDR1 MDHEN, CDR2 SYDVKM.

The CDR3 is CASSWDRGDTQYF. The CDR3 nucleotides are TGCGCCAGCAGCTGGGACAGGGGGGATACGCAGTATTTT. The chain joins TRBV5-1 to TRBJ2-3; TRBD1 aligns across 11 bases. The CDR3 totals 13 residues. Germline CDR1 and CDR2: SGHRS and YFSETQ. V shed 3 bases and J 6 bases; nucleotides not matched to a gene: 0.

The J gene is TRBJ2-1, the V gene TRBV9, with 10 bases aligning to TRBD2. CDR3 length equals 15 residues. Germline V gene sequence: CDR1 SGDLS, CDR2 YYNGEE. V lost 0 bases and J lost 10; bases outside the gene matches: 7. CDR3 sequence: CASSVDSGGAGEQFF. The CDR3 DNA follows: TGTGCCAGCAGCGTAGACAGCGGGGGGGCAGGAGAGCAGTTCTTC.

The genes are TRBV4-3 and TRBJ2-4; D is possibly TRBD1 (6 bases). Germline CDR1 LGHNA, CDR2 YSLEER. V shed 0 bases and J shed 4 bases, with 10 bases lying between them. This CDR3 comprises 15 residues. The CDR3 DNA reads as TGCGCCAGCAGCCAAGATCCGGGACAAAAAAACATTCAGTACTTC. Residues: CASSQDPGQKNIQYF.

This clonotype has only a few counts. V gene TRBV20-1 combines with J gene TRBJ2-2, with D possibly matching TRBD1 (6 bases). CDR3 size: 14 residues. The germline gives CDR1 DFQATT, CDR2 SNEGSKA (reference sequence). V lost 4 bases and J 2 bases, leaving 11 bases between the germline ends. The CDR3 nucleotides are TGCAGTGCTATGCCGGGGACAAACACCGGGGAGCTGTTTTTT. This encodes CSAMPGTNTGELFF.

Only a few counts were recorded for this clonotype. This chain joins TRBV3-1 and TRBJ1-2; D ambiguous. From germline, CDR1 is LGHDT and CDR2 YNNKEL (reference sequence). The CDR3 sequence is 13 residues long. V shed 2 bases and J shed 7 bases, with 11 bases lying between them. DNA of the CDR3: TGTGCCAGCAGCCAATCGGGCCCGGGTGGCTACACCTTC. It is translated as CASSQSGPGGYTF.

This clonotype was recorded once. This chain connects TRBV4-2 to TRBJ1-1; unclear D gene. This CDR3 contains 13 residues. V was pared by 1 base and J by 4 bases, with 7 bases between. CDR1 and CDR2 from the germline V gene are LGHNA and YNFKEQ. Here the CDR3 reads CASSQAGSTEAFF. CDR3 DNA sequence: TGTGCCAGCAGCCAAGCGGGTAGCACTGAAGCTTTCTTT.